This TCR beta chain is drawn from a study of beta chain features in type 1 diabetes. At the level of the study: Summed over all samples, the examined sorted cells came to about 110 million.

Sorted populations all exceeded 95% purity. The authors reverse transcribed all of the isolated RNA, so sequencing captured expressed TCRB transcripts. Here immunoSEQ multiplex PCR was the method, and the copy in TCRdb shows in-frame clones only, minus some. The sample includes roughly 180,000 clones, approximately 13% of them seen just once. Overall study findings and caveats: Type 1 diabetes patients had TCRB CDR3s that were shorter (moderately but significantly so) in all four CD4+ subsets. VDJ junctions in type 1 diabetes patients carried more deletions and fewer insertions.

This clone occurred a few times. What it binds is not known. The sequence derives from a woman under 30 in good health. The sequencing input was central memory CD4+ T cells from blood.

The CDR3 nucleotides are TGCAGCGTTGAGACGGAGGGAGTTGGGCAGTACTTC. Protein product: CSVETEGVGQYF. The chain recombines TRBV29-1 with TRBJ2-7, with D perhaps TRBD2 (6 bases). This CDR3 is 12 amino acids long. With 3 bases removed from V and 9 bases from J, the gap between germline ends came to 15 bases. Germline lookup yields CDR1 SQVTM and CDR2 ANQGSEA.